The clone carrying this T cell receptor beta chain was counted once. The method was immunoSEQ multiplex PCR; TCRdb's version includes in-frame clones alone and lacks a portion of them. The sample lists approximately 440,000 clones, roughly 91% occurring once. The data were taken from a study of blood T cell repertoires in COVID-19. The wider study: COVID-19 samples, acute and convalescent, were from the United States, Italy and Spain. PBMCs, B-cell-depleted T cells, or T cells provided the cDNA or gDNA that made up the material.

The CDR3 spans 13 residues. The V and J ends lost 1 base and 4 bases respectively, with 4 bases between them. In germline, CDR1 is LGHDT, CDR2 YNNKEL (reference sequence). Clinical histories supplied by participants themselves formed the basis of cohort assignment. Cohort 3 donors counted as recovered after two negative PCRs, clearance, or resolved symptoms. This TCR derives from a man aged 18 to 29 who had recovered from COVID-19. The material sequenced was PBMCs or T cells enriched from blood (not recorded which). V usage is TRBV3-1 (or the pseudogene TRBV3-2) and J usage is TRBJ2-2, with D hard to call. The CDR3 region has the DNA TGTGCCAGCAGCCAAGGCGCCACCGGGGAGCTGTTTTTT. Its translation is CASSQGATGELFF.